Described below is a single TCR beta chain sequence and its context. Using immunoSEQ multiplex PCR, the repertoire was profiled, and TCRdb retains in-frame clones only, with some absent. The table lists tens of thousands of clones, roughly 80% of them singletons. The data were taken from a study of a mutant IDH1 vaccine in newly diagnosed glioma. Study context: There were roughly 60% males and approximately 38% females among treated patients, whose mean age was approximately 44 years. Patients previously underwent radiotherapy, temozolomide, or both, and most underwent both.

The V gene's germline CDR1 is SGHVS and CDR2 FNYEAQ. The CDR3 has 16 amino acids. Trimming left V 1 base short and J 0 bases short, with 10 bases between. Sample time point: baseline, week 1 (first vaccination visit). Treatment described: pre-vaccination baseline after standard-of-care therapy. Material: PBMCs, obtained from a glioma patient treated with radiotherapy, temozolomide or both. The chain employs TRBV7-6 and TRBJ1-3; D not resolved. This receptor was obtained from a woman between 50 and 59 years old with glioma. The CDR3 reads CASSLGQASSGNTIYF. In DNA form, the CDR3 reads TGTGCCAGCAGCTTAGGGCAAGCCAGCTCTGGAAACACCATATATTTT.